The clone carrying this TCR beta chain has just a few counts. Its antigen remains unidentified. These data are taken from a study of T cell repertoires in cytomegalovirus infection. One entry per CDR3 protein, called by TCRdb with MiXCR from the reads. The sample has hundreds of thousands of distinct CDR3 sequences, 30% to 40% seen once. The V gene end was trimmed by 5 bases and the J gene end by 8 bases; junction bases not matched to a gene: 13. The CDR3 is 16 amino acids. Germline V gene lookup returns CDR1 SEHNR and CDR2 FQNEAQ (reference sequence). The sample was cultured CD8+ T cells from PBMCs, taken from culture after CMV antigen stimulation. The J gene is TRBJ2-1, the V gene TRBV7-9, with 9 bases matching TRBD2. The source of this sequence is a human donor in good health (CMV status not recorded). Some clones in this sample may be carry-over from other donors' samples. CDR3 coding DNA: TGTGCCAGCAGCCCAGGAGGACTAGCGCCGGGTCATGAGCAGTTCTTC. Amino acid sequence: CASSPGGLAPGHEQFF.